This TCR beta chain was recovered during a study of CD8 T cells in Susac syndrome. Losses at the gene ends were 8 bases for V and 6 bases for J; bases not matched to a gene: 8. CDR3 length: 15 amino acids. Looked up from germline, CDR1 is MDHEN and CDR2 is SYDVKM. RNA was extracted with the RNeasy kit, and a quantity of about 0.45 to 1 ug was reverse transcribed using random hexamers. Each CDR3 protein gets one entry after TCRdb re-called the immunoSEQ multiplex PCR reads with MiXCR. The repertoire includes about 290,000 distinct CDR3 sequences, almost 85% of them detected once, and 0.2% to 0.25% sits in the top ten.

The sequenced material came from CD8+ T cells from PBMCs. The chain carries TRBV28 and TRBJ2-1, with 12 bases that match TRBD2. The TCR sequence derives from a human donor with multiple sclerosis. CDR3 in DNA: TGTGCCAGCCGTGAGACTAGCGGGAGTGGCAATGAGCAGTTCTTC. Translation: CASRETSGSGNEQFF.